These T cell receptor beta chains were read from a single sample in a study of T cell repertoires in cytomegalovirus infection. TCRdb reanalysed the reads using MiXCR and keeps one entry per CDR3 protein. Of under 800,000 distinct CDR3 sequences detected, about 24% appear once; the ten largest clones hold 7% to 9%. The source material was CD8+ T cells from PBMCs. These receptor sequences come from a human donor in good health (CMV status not recorded). Some clones in this sample may be carry-over from other donors' samples. Both conserved end residues are part of each CDR3. A D gene is named only where the DNA matches it firmly. The listing skips clone size in some rows; elsewhere it reads once, few, many or a size class.

J gene | clone size | V gene | D gene | CDR3 protein | CDR3 DNA
TRBJ2-7 | many | TRBV6-1 | TRBD1 | CASSKTGEVYEQYF | TGTGCCAGCAGTAAGACAGGGGAGGTCTACGAGCAGTACTTC
TRBJ2-1 | many | TRBV5-4 | TRBD1 | CASSVDRVYNEQFF | TGTGCCAGCAGCGTTGACAGGGTGTACAATGAGCAGTTCTTC
TRBJ2-1 | few | TRBV6-4 | . | CASSDRGGSSYNEQFF | TGTGCCAGCAGTGATCGAGGCGGGTCCTCCTACAATGAGCAGTTCTTC
TRBJ2-3 | many | TRBV7-2 | TRBD2 | CASSPHGLAEFTDTQYF | TGTGCCAGCAGCCCCCACGGACTAGCGGAGTTCACAGATACGCAGTATTTT
TRBJ2-5 | few | TRBV7-9 | . | CASSLEPETQYF | TGTGCCAGCAGCTTAGAACCAGAGACCCAGTACTTC
TRBJ1-1 | . | TRBV6-2/TRBV6-3 | . | CASSKGGAGTEAFF | TGTGCCAGCAGCAAGGGGGGGGCCGGTACTGAAGCTTTCTTT
TRBJ1-3 | few | TRBV7-8 | . | CASSLGGASGNTIYF | TGTGCCAGCAGCTTAGGAGGGGCCTCTGGAAACACCATATATTTT
TRBJ1-6 | . | TRBV7-2 | . | CASSLSDSRVNSSPPHF | TGTGCCAGCAGCTTATCAGACAGTCGAGTGAACAGTTCACCCCCCCACTTT
TRBJ1-5 | . | TRBV6-1 | TRBD1 | CASRADRGPNQPQHF | TGTGCCAGCAGGGCGGACAGGGGGCCTAATCAGCCCCAGCATTTT
TRBJ1-6 | . | TRBV14 | TRBD1 | CASSRTGQGKGSPLHF | TGTGCCAGCAGCCGGACCGGACAGGGGAAAGGTTCACCCCTCCACTTT
TRBJ2-3 | . | TRBV6-4 | . | CATNIGHKGDTQYF | TGTGCCACAAATATAGGACACAAGGGAGATACGCAGTATTTT
TRBJ2-2 | few | TRBV28 | . | CASSLRAITGELFF | TGTGCCAGCAGTTTAAGGGCCATCACCGGGGAGCTGTTTTTT
TRBJ1-6 | . | TRBV6-6 | . | CASSYRFDGNSPLHF | TGTGCCAGCAGTTACCGATTCGACGGCAATTCACCCCTCCACTTT
TRBJ1-2 | few | TRBV27 | . | CASSQLRPAYYGYTF | TGTGCCAGCAGTCAGCTAAGGCCAGCGTACTATGGCTACACCTTC
TRBJ2-1 | many | TRBV27 | . | CASSLRPLIAEAYNEQFF | TGTGCCAGCAGTTTAAGGCCCCTAATAGCCGAGGCCTACAATGAGCAGTTCTTC
TRBJ1-6 | many | TRBV7-9 | . | CASSLALVQGHNSPLHF | TGTGCCAGCAGCTTAGCTCTGGTACAGGGCCATAATTCACCCCTCCACTTT
TRBJ2-1 | few | TRBV6-6 | TRBD2 | CASSYKRGGSEQFF | TGTGCCAGCAGTTACAAGCGGGGGGGCAGTGAGCAGTTCTTC
TRBJ2-1 | few | TRBV27 | . | CASSLEGREQFF | TGTGCCAGCAGTTTAGAGGGCCGTGAGCAGTTCTTC
TRBJ1-1 | . | TRBV5-1 | . | CARSLEDEEYTEAFF | TGCGCCAGAAGCTTGGAAGACGAAGAATACACTGAAGCTTTCTTT
TRBJ2-2 | . | TRBV6-1 | TRBD2 | CASSPRLRDYANTGELFF | TGTGCCAGCAGTCCAAGACTCCGGGACTACGCGAACACCGGGGAGCTGTTTTTT
TRBJ2-1 | few | TRBV6-2/TRBV6-3 | TRBD1 | CASSYSRDRVYNEQFF | TGTGCCAGCAGTTACTCGCGGGACAGGGTCTACAATGAGCAGTTCTTC
TRBJ1-1 | many | TRBV12-5 | . | CASGLVGLPYATEAFF | TGTGCTAGTGGTTTGGTAGGGCTGCCCTACGCCACTGAAGCTTTCTTT
TRBJ2-1 | many | TRBV7-9 | . | CASSLANNNEQFF | TGTGCCAGCAGCTTAGCTAACAACAATGAGCAGTTCTTC
TRBJ2-5 | . | TRBV10-3 | . | CAISESGTTIRETQYF | TGTGCCATCAGTGAGTCCGGGACAACCATCCGGGAGACCCAGTACTTC
TRBJ1-2 | many | TRBV6-1 | . | CASTPRRDRGYGYTF | TGTGCCAGCACCCCCCGGAGGGACCGAGGCTATGGCTACACCTTC
TRBJ2-3 | . | TRBV6-5 | TRBD2 | CASSYITSGRDTQYF | TGTGCCAGCAGTTACATCACTAGCGGGAGAGATACGCAGTATTTT
TRBJ2-3 | many | TRBV20-1 | . | CSARGGPGGASTDTQYF | TGCAGTGCTAGAGGTGGCCCCGGGGGAGCTAGCACAGATACGCAGTATTTT
TRBJ1-1 | once | TRBV19 | . | CASIQGNTEAFF | TGTGCCAGTATCCAAGGGAACACTGAAGCTTTCTTT
TRBJ1-2 | few | TRBV29-1 | TRBD1 | CSVKDRLYGYTF | TGCAGCGTAAAGGACAGGCTGTATGGCTACACCTTC
TRBJ2-5 | . | TRBV13 | TRBD2 | CVSSGGFPETQYF | TGTGTCAGCAGCGGGGGATTCCCTGAGACCCAGTACTTC
TRBJ2-7 | . | TRBV18 | TRBD2 | CASSPPGLAGDNSYEQYF | TGTGCCAGCTCACCACCGGGACTAGCGGGGGATAACTCCTACGAGCAGTACTTC
TRBJ1-2 | . | TRBV29-1 | TRBD1 | CSVDQGQGGNYGYTF | TGCAGCGTTGATCAGGGACAGGGTGGGAACTATGGCTACACCTTC
TRBJ2-7 | few | TRBV20-1 | . | CSARDWVGLEGSYEQYF | TGCAGTGCTAGAGATTGGGTTGGGCTAGAAGGGTCCTACGAGCAGTACTTC
TRBJ2-1 | . | TRBV27 | . | CASSPYSGEEDEQFF | TGTGCCAGCAGTCCCTACTCCGGGGAGGAAGATGAGCAGTTCTTC
TRBJ2-1 | . | TRBV19 | . | CATQSRGGGRLNEQFF | TGTGCCACCCAATCGAGGGGGGGGGGCCGACTCAATGAGCAGTTCTTC
TRBJ2-1 | . | TRBV7-9 | TRBD2 | CASSLFLAGQFF | TGTGCCAGCAGCTTATTTCTAGCGGGGCAGTTCTTC
TRBJ1-2 | many | TRBV7-9 | TRBD1 | CASSSGGGGYTF | TGTGCCAGCAGCTCAGGGGGAGGTGGCTACACCTTC
TRBJ2-6 | . | TRBV6-2/TRBV6-3 | . | CASSYAWSQSGANVLTF | TGTGCCAGCAGTTACGCATGGTCCCAATCTGGGGCCAACGTCCTGACTTTC
TRBJ2-1 | few | TRBV19 | . | CASSMVRSSYNEQFF | TGTGCCAGTAGTATGGTCAGGAGCTCCTACAATGAGCAGTTCTTC
TRBJ2-7 | . | TRBV19 | . | CASSISAGTYEQYF | TGTGCCAGTAGTATCTCGGCTGGGACCTACGAGCAGTACTTC
TRBJ1-2 | once | TRBV29-1 | . | CSVEGSDTYYGYTF | TGCAGCGTTGAGGGCTCGGATACTTACTATGGCTACACCTTC
TRBJ2-7 | . | TRBV6-5 | . | CASSYSDSTLSSYEQYF | TGTGCCAGCAGTTACAGCGACAGTACTCTTAGCTCCTACGAGCAGTACTTC
TRBJ2-1 | many | TRBV6-2/TRBV6-3 | . | CASSTPLATGILNNEQFF | TGTGCCAGCAGTACCCCCCTCGCGACAGGCATCCTGAACAATGAGCAGTTCTTC
TRBJ2-2 | . | TRBV12-3/TRBV12-4 | . | CASSHLYSEANTGELFF | TGTGCCAGCAGCCACCTCTATAGCGAGGCGAACACCGGGGAGCTGTTTTTT
TRBJ2-1 | many | TRBV6-2/TRBV6-3 | . | CASTPQGREQFF | TGTGCCAGCACCCCCCAGGGCAGGGAGCAGTTCTTC
TRBJ2-2 | . | TRBV27 | . | CASSSSGGRNGELFF | TGTGCCAGCAGTTCTTCTGGGGGCAGGAACGGGGAGCTGTTTTTT
TRBJ1-2 | . | TRBV14 | TRBD1 | CASSHASTGESYGYTF | TGTGCCAGCAGCCACGCTTCGACAGGGGAGAGCTATGGCTACACCTTC
TRBJ1-2 | . | TRBV6-2/TRBV6-3 | . | CASSYSLTHGDFYGYTF | TGTGCCAGCAGTTACTCGTTGACTCACGGGGACTTCTATGGCTACACCTTC
TRBJ1-3 | . | TRBV14 | . | CASVSGEPGNTIYF | TGTGCCAGCGTATCGGGGGAGCCAGGAAACACCATATATTTT
TRBJ2-1 | few | TRBV9 | TRBD2 | CASSVVGTGRGGNLSSYNEQFF | TGTGCCAGCAGCGTAGTGGGCACTGGGCGGGGGGGCAACCTTTCCTCCTACAATGAGCAGTTCTTC
TRBJ2-3 | many | TRBV28 | . | CASSSLESLGTDTQYF | TGTGCCAGCAGTTCCCTCGAAAGTTTGGGGACAGATACGCAGTATTTT